The next 7 T cell receptor beta chains were all read from a single sample in a study of T cell responses to AZD1222 COVID-19 vaccine. TCRdb keeps only in-frame clones here, not all; method: immunoSEQ multiplex PCR. Counted here are 100,000 to 150,000 clones, more than 90% occurring once; the ten biggest clones make up under 2%. The starting material was peripheral blood, obtained 28 days after the second AZD1222 dose. The receptor source for this set is an adult who received the AZD1222 COVID-19 vaccine.

This clone was detected a few times. The gene calls are TRBV13 and TRBJ1-3; 7 bases are a match to TRBD1. The V gene end was trimmed by 5 bases and the J gene end by 0 bases; junction bases not matched to a gene: 4. CDR1 and CDR2 from the germline V gene are PRHDT and FYEKMQ (reference sequence). CDR3 length equals 15 residues. This CDR3 reads CASSRDRTSGNTIYF. Written as DNA, the CDR3 is TGTGCCAGCAGCCGGGACAGAACCTCTGGAAACACCATATATTTT.

V gene TRBV24-1 combines with J gene TRBJ2-7, with 10 nucleotides matching TRBD2. The J segment lost 2 bases and the V segment lost 3 bases, leaving 3 bases of the junction unmatched. Germline loops: CDR1 KGHDR, CDR2 SFDVKD. CDR3 length equals 15 residues. In nucleotides, the CDR3 is TGTGCCACCAGTGATACTAGCGGGATTCCCTACGAGCAGTACGTC. It yields the protein CATSDTSGIPYEQYV.

The chain is built from TRBV30 and TRBJ1-2; no definite D call. Germline V CDR1 and CDR2: GTSNPN, SVGIG (reference sequence). V lost 5 bases and J 8 bases, leaving 24 bases between the germline ends. The CDR3 loop spans 15 amino acids. The CDR3 DNA sequence: TGTGCCTGGTCTCCTTCCGGGTCTCAAAGGAGCGGCTACACCTTC. Its translation is CAWSPSGSQRSGYTF.

The V call is TRBV28, the J call TRBJ2-2, with 10 bases fitting TRBD2. This CDR3 comprises 15 residues. J gave up 4 bases and V 8 bases, and 7 bases lay outside the gene matches. Germline assignment: CDR1 MDHEN and CDR2 SYDVKM. The CDR3 DNA reads as TGTGCCAGCGGAGCGGGAGGGCGGGGCACCGGGGAGCTGTTTTTT. Its translation: CASGAGGRGTGELFF.

The chain joins TRBV4-2 to TRBJ2-7, with TRBD2 matching over 8 bases. The CDR3 has 16 residues. Germline-derived CDR1 and CDR2 are LGHNA and YNFKEQ. V shed 0 bases, J shed 2 bases, and the junction held 6 bases outside the gene matches. CDR3 protein: CASSQEQRGPAYEQYF. The CDR3, as DNA: TGTGCCAGCAGCCAAGAACAGCGGGGGCCAGCCTACGAGCAGTACTTC.

In its sample, this clone was seen once. The CDR3 coding sequence is TGTGCCAGCAGTCCCAGATTCGGCGGGGGCCAAGAGACCCAGTACTTC. Amino acids: CASSPRFGGGQETQYF. The chain links TRBV28 to TRBJ2-5, with 7 bases fitting TRBD2. CDR1 is MDHEN and CDR2 is SYDVKM in the germline V gene. This CDR3 contains 16 residues. Losses at the gene ends were 5 bases for V and 1 base for J; bases not matched to a gene: 10.

This clone was found a few times. This chain uses TRBV7-3 with TRBJ2-7; 9 positions match TRBD1. CDR1 SGHTA and CDR2 FQGTGA come from the germline V gene. V shed 5 bases and J 3 bases; nucleotides not matched to a gene: 5. The CDR3 consists of 14 residues. The CDR3 sequence: CASSPGQGHYEQYF. Written as DNA, the CDR3 is TGTGCCAGCAGCCCAGGACAGGGGCACTACGAGCAGTACTTC.